These 15 T cell receptor beta chains were all obtained from the same sample, sequenced in a study of radiotherapy plus CTLA-4 blockade in lung cancer. Clones were read by immunoSEQ multiplex PCR, and TCRdb kept only the in-frame ones, dropping some. The repertoire holds 90,000 to 150,000 clones, about 83% seen once, with approximately 4.7% in the top ten. The sequenced sample was peripheral blood, obtained from a patient treated with radiotherapy plus ipilimumab. The receptor set was obtained from a human donor with non-small cell lung cancer who had a partial response to radiotherapy plus ipilimumab.

The J gene is TRBJ1-3, the V gene TRBV7-2; no clear D gene. V was pared by 0 bases and J by 6 bases, with 9 bases between. The CDR3 runs 14 residues. Germline-derived CDR1 and CDR2 are SGHTA and FQGNSA. DNA of the CDR3: TGTGCCAGCAGCTTAGCCGCAGGTACAAACACCATATATTTT. Its translation: CASSLAAGTNTIYF. The full variable domain, completed using reference TRBV7-2 and TRBJ1-3, is GAGVSQSPSNKVTEKGKDVELRCDPISGHTALYWYRQSLGQGLEFLIYFQGNSAPDKSGLPSDRFSAERTGGSVSTLTIQRTQQEDSAVYLCASSLAAGTNTIYFGEGSWLTVV.

The V call is TRBV20-1, the J call TRBJ1-2, with no clear D. The germline V gene encodes CDR1 DFQATT and CDR2 SNEGSKA (reference sequence). Trimming removed 1 base at V and 14 bases at J, with 11 bases between. The CDR3 covers 10 residues. CDR3 DNA sequence: TGCAGTGCTAGAGTCCCTTCGTTGACCTTC. Translated: CSARVPSLTF.

This chain links TRBV2 with TRBJ1-4; TRBD1 agrees at 8 bases. Germline V lookup: CDR1 SNHLY, CDR2 FYNNEI. This CDR3 is built from 16 residues. V shed 5 bases and J 0 bases; nucleotides not matched to a gene: 5. The CDR3 DNA sequence: TGTGCCAGCAGTTTCACAGGGGGTTCAACTAATGAAAAACTGTTTTTT. It codes for CASSFTGGSTNEKLFF.

V gene TRBV11-2 combines with J gene TRBJ2-5; possibly TRBD2 for D (6 bases). Gene TRBJ2-7 matches the end of the DNA better, so the J call may be wrong. Germline CDR1 SGHAT, CDR2 FQNNGV. There are 13 residues in the CDR3. The CDR3 reads CASSAGTVYEQYF. The CDR3 DNA reads as TGTGCCAGCAGCGCCGGGACTGTCTACGAGCAGTACTTC.

This clone was detected once. This chain links TRBV19 with TRBJ2-7; 8 nucleotides align to TRBD1. CDR1 LNHDA and CDR2 SQIVND come from the germline V gene (reference sequence). This CDR3 has 15 amino acids. J gave up 1 base and V 6 bases, and 8 bases lay outside the gene matches. The CDR3 loop reads CASSPWGDRSYEQYF. CDR3 bases: TGTGCCAGTAGCCCTTGGGGGGACAGGTCCTACGAGCAGTACTTC.

The CDR3 DNA follows: TGTGCCAGCAGCGTAGGGTACGGGACAGGGATCAACACCATATATTTT. This encodes CASSVGYGTGINTIYF. The chain carries TRBV9 and TRBJ1-3, with 9 positions matching TRBD1. With V trimmed by 0 bases and J by 7 bases, 8 bases remained unmatched. Germline V lookup: CDR1 SGDLS, CDR2 YYNGEE. CDR3 size: 16 residues.

Only one count was recorded for this clone. The chain uses TRBV2 and TRBJ2-3; D possibly corresponds to TRBD2 (6 bases). CDR3 length: 15 residues. V lost 7 bases and J lost 4, with 18 bases in between. In germline, CDR1 is SNHLY, CDR2 FYNNEI. Here the CDR3 DNA reads TGTGCCAGCATAGCGGCCCCATTTGGACCAGATACGCAGTATTTT. Translation: CASIAAPFGPDTQYF.

The chain carries TRBV13 and TRBJ1-2, with 9 bases fitting TRBD1. Germline V gene data show CDR1 as PRHDT and CDR2 as FYEKMQ (reference sequence). CDR3 length equals 13 residues. V was pared by 5 bases and J by 13 bases, with 11 bases of the junction left unmatched. The CDR3 sequence is CASSHRDRVSRTF. For the CDR3, the DNA is TGTGCCAGCAGCCACCGGGACAGGGTTTCGCGCACCTTC.

CDR3 nucleotide sequence: TGTGCCAGCAGTTTTCAATACGGGGGGGGTGGTCAGCCCCAGCATTTT. Amino acid sequence: CASSFQYGGGGQPQHF. The chain links TRBV28 to TRBJ1-5; perhaps TRBD1 as D (5 bases). The CDR3 sequence is 16 residues long. Germline V lookup: CDR1 MDHEN, CDR2 SYDVKM. V was trimmed by 3 bases and J by 6 bases, leaving 18 bases between them.

This chain links TRBV11-3 with TRBJ1-2, with D possibly being TRBD1 (5 bases). CDR3 length equals 15 residues. The ends were cut back, 0 bases at V and 4 bases at J, with 12 bases in the middle. Germline V gives CDR1 SGHNT, CDR2 YENEEA. The CDR3 region is CASSLDSRGSYGYTF. The CDR3 nucleotides are TGTGCCAGCAGCTTAGATAGTAGGGGCAGCTATGGCTACACCTTC. The variable domain in full, with the rest retrieved from reference TRBV11-3 and TRBJ1-2, is EAGVVQSPRYKIIEKKQPVAFWCNPISGHNTLYWYLQNLGQGPELLIRYENEEAVDDSQLPKDRFSAERLKGVDSTLKIQPAELGDSAVYLCASSLDSRGSYGYTFGSGTRLTVV.

The V call is TRBV28, the J call TRBJ2-7, with 10 bases matching TRBD2. V was pared by 5 bases and J by 6 bases, with 16 bases of the junction left unmatched. The germline V gene encodes CDR1 MDHEN and CDR2 SYDVKM. The CDR3 extends over 17 amino acids. This CDR3 is CASSLTGASGSRGEQYF. The CDR3 DNA reads as TGTGCCAGCAGTCTCACTGGGGCTAGCGGGAGTAGGGGCGAGCAGTACTTC.

This clone was found once. V gene TRBV9 combines with J gene TRBJ2-7; 7 bases agree with TRBD1. This CDR3 is built from 15 residues. Germline CDR1 is SGDLS and CDR2 is YYNGEE. The trim removed 2 bases at V and 7 bases at J, leaving 12 bases unmatched. CDR3 DNA: TGTGCCAGCAGCGTTGCTGGACAGGACCGTGGGGAGCAGTACGTC. Its translation: CASSVAGQDRGEQYV.

The CDR3 sequence: CASSYDRVGYTF. For the CDR3, the DNA is TGTGCCAGCAGTTACGACAGGGTGGGCTACACCTTC. The chain uses TRBV28 and TRBJ1-2; 7 bases map to TRBD1. This CDR3 has 12 residues. Germline V CDR1 and CDR2: MDHEN, SYDVKM. V was pared by 4 bases and J by 8 bases, with 4 bases of the junction left unmatched.

The CDR3 is CANSLRAENTGELFF. The CDR3 DNA reads as TGTGCCAACTCCCTCAGGGCGGAAAACACCGGGGAGCTGTTTTTT. J is TRBJ2-2 and V is TRBV7-9, with a possible D match to TRBD1 (5 bases). Germline V lookup: CDR1 SEHNR, CDR2 FQNEAQ (reference sequence). The CDR3 covers 15 residues. The germline V and J ends were trimmed by 10 bases and 2 bases, with 17 bases remaining between them.

The table lists this clone with a few counts. CDR3 bases: TGTGCCAGCAGCCGGGGGGCCTACAATGAGCAGTTCTTC. Its protein product is CASSRGAYNEQFF. The chain joins TRBV7-2 to TRBJ2-1; 7 bases agree with TRBD2. This CDR3 region has 13 residues. CDR1 and CDR2 (germline): SGHTA, FQGNSA. V shed 5 bases and J 2 bases; nucleotides not matched to a gene: 0.